This T cell receptor beta chain derives from a study of T-cell reconstitution after alpha-beta-depleted transplantation in children (dated by TCRdb to the mid-2010s). Context from the whole study: Using TCR repertoire profiling, the study followed T-cell immune reconstitution in a quantitative way in children after TCRalphabeta/CD19-depleted allogeneic hematopoietic cell transplantation. What the work shows at the level of the full study, not this receptor alone: Over subsequent months, a decline in hyperexpanded clone frequencies was noted, and after one year, T-cell counts and TCRbeta diversity were mostly ascribed to newly produced T cells. The apparently early recovery of alphabetaT-cell counts about two months after transplant reportedly depended on only several hundred rapidly expanded clones that came from non-depleted graft cells. In some patients, the high TCRbeta diversity seen at day 60 was put down to recipient T cells and intrathymic progenitors that had survived conditioning.

On this clonotype itself: Its target antigen remains unknown. No per-base quality is available; no much larger clone lies one base away.

The label giving this sample's treatment or condition can be read as: allogeneic hematopoietic cell transplantation with graft depleted of TCRalphabeta T cells and CD19 B cells. The transplant recipients were children given TCRalphabeta/CD19-depleted allogeneic hematopoietic cell grafts. The CDR3, from cysteine to phenylalanine, totals 17 residues. CDR3 DNA is the only sequence kept; it has 51 bases, read in frame from the first base. To prepare the library, PCR was applied. Sequencer: Illumina HiSeq 2500. TCR libraries were prepared with molecular barcoding, using unique molecular identifiers to normalize TCRbeta repertoire quantification. Starting from the raw public reads, TCRdb applied fastp trimming at Q25, assembled clones with MiXCR and retained in-frame beta chains. Each CDR3 protein appears once, grouped with its most common genes and DNA. In this sample the table shows around 440,000 distinct CDR3 sequences, around 16% of which occur a single time. About 32% of the sample is taken by the ten largest.

The receptor comes from a boy less than two years old who had a stem cell transplant for Wiskott-Aldrich syndrome, so the T cells may come from the graft donor. The source was PBMCs, mostly from graft donor cells, collected 360 days after TCRalphabeta/CD19-depleted stem cell transplant. Rearrangement joined TRBV21-1 to TRBJ2-7; the table's D gene call, TRBD1, was not cross checked with the DNA. TRBV21-1 is described as a pseudogene. The sequence in DNA is TGTGCCGGCGGTCGGCAGGTGGCCCCCCAGAGCTCCTACGAGCAGTACTTC. It translates as CAGGRQVAPQSSYEQYF.